These T cell receptor beta chains were read from a single sample in a study of blood T cell repertoires in COVID-19. The repertoire was sequenced with immunoSEQ multiplex PCR; TCRdb's copy has only in-frame clones and lacks some. The table includes some 450,000 clones, approximately 88% detected once. The specimen sequenced was peripheral blood. These receptors came from a woman aged 50 to 65 with COVID-19, enrolled during active disease. Each CDR3 is given with its conserved first and last residue. D genes are given only for firm matches. The size of a clone is reported for some rows only, either as once, few or many, or as a class for expanded clones.

- 13 TRBJ1-2 TRBV18 - TGTGCCAGCCATTCATCCGGGACATATGGCTACACCTTC CASHSSGTYGYTF
- 14 TRBJ2-7 TRBV2 - TGTGCCAGCCTAGACTCTCCGATTCGGTGGGAGCAGTACTTC CASLDSPIRWEQYF
- 15 TRBJ1-1 TRBV7-2 - TGTGCCAGCAGTCACTCGGGGTTACTGAACACTGAAGCTTTCTTT CASSHSGLLNTEAFF
- 13 TRBJ2-7 TRBV18 - TGTGCCAGCTCGGGGGGACTTGACTACGAGCAGTACTTC CASSGGLDYEQYF
once 14 TRBJ1-1 TRBV6-5 - TGTGCCAGCAGTTACCAGTCCCTGAACACTGAAGCTTTCTTT CASSYQSLNTEAFF
- 12 TRBJ1-1 TRBV5-8 - TGTGCCAGCAGCTTGGTGCGCACTGAAGCTTTCTTT CASSLVRTEAFF
- 12 TRBJ2-1 TRBV7-9 TRBD2 TGTGCCAGCAGCACTAGCGGGGGTGAGCAGTTCTTC CASSTSGGEQFF
once 15 TRBJ2-1 TRBV19 - TGTGCCAGTAGTATAGGGCAGGGGTCCTACAATGAGCAGTTCTTC CASSIGQGSYNEQFF
- 12 TRBJ2-5 TRBV30 - TGTGCCTGGAGTCGGGGATGGGAGACCCAGTACTTC CAWSRGWETQYF
- 13 TRBJ1-1 TRBV6-5 - TGTGCCAGCTGTAGACAGTGGAGCACTGAAGCTTTCTTT CASCRQWSTEAFF